This record covers a single T cell receptor (beta chain). Its specificity is unknown. Amplified TCR beta CDR3 regions came from RNA transcripts. HTBI primers were the set used in a first-round RT-PCR of the TCR CDR3. TCRdb recomputed calls from the multiplex PCR reads with MiXCR, one row per CDR3 protein. The table lists about half a million distinct CDR3 sequences, around 16% of them singletons. V shed 5 bases and J shed 1 base, with 11 bases lying between them. From germline, CDR1 is SGDLS and CDR2 YYNGEE. This CDR3 region has 14 residues. The sample is drawn from a study of T cells in Graves' hyperthyroidism and ophthalmopathy. Study as a whole: The initial diagnosis was the point when peripheral blood was collected, ahead of any treatment. Study-wide points: In the blood, most expanded thyroid clonotypes above 0.001 appeared as well.

For ophthalmopathy patients, the Clinical Activity Score was at least 3 and the NOSPECS grade at least 4; duration was under 3 months. The receptor was isolated from a woman in her twenties or thirties with Graves' ophthalmopathy. The genes are TRBV9 and TRBJ2-3; weak D call: TRBD1 (6 bases). Sequenced material: blood. CDR3 sequence (DNA): TGTGCCAGCAGACCGGGACACGGCACAGATACGCAGTATTTT. It translates to CASRPGHGTDTQYF.